This is a list of T cell receptor beta chains from one sample in a study of cytomegalovirus exposure and HLA in healthy donors. The protocol was immunoSEQ multiplex PCR, while the TCRdb copy is restricted to in-frame clones and leaves out a portion. The data contain 150,000 to 200,000 clones, about 81% of them singletons. Sequencing was carried out using PBMCs. These receptors came from a man aged 40-50 years in good health and CMV-seronegative. CDR3s include the opening cysteine and the closing phenylalanine or tryptophan. The order of the fields is D gene, clone size, V gene, J gene, CDR3 DNA, CDR3 protein. D genes are given only for firm matches. Clone sizes are given selectively: once, few, many, or a class where the clone is expanded.

TRBD1	-	TRBV7-8	TRBJ1-1	TGTGCCAGCAAAGGTGGACAGGGGAACACTGAAGCTTTCTTT	CASKGGQGNTEAFF
-	-	TRBV7-8	TRBJ1-1	TGTGCCAGCAGCAAAGGCGCAGGGGCAGGGGACACTGAAGCTTTCTTT	CASSKGAGAGDTEAFF
TRBD1	-	TRBV28	TRBJ2-7	TGTGCCAGCAGTTTACTTAAGGGACAGGGTTTCCCGTACTTC	CASSLLKGQGFPYF
TRBD1	few	TRBV5-1	TRBJ2-7	TGCGCCAGCAGAAGGACAGGGGGCTACGAGCAGTACTTC	CASRRTGGYEQYF
-	-	TRBV2	TRBJ2-7	TGTGCCAGCGGGAGAGGCCACGAGCAGTACTTC	CASGRGHEQYF
TRBD2	-	TRBV5-1	TRBJ2-7	TGCGCCAGCAGCCCCTTCACTAGCGGGAGATCCTACGAGCAGTACTTC	CASSPFTSGRSYEQYF
-	few	TRBV4-3	TRBJ1-2	TGCGCCAGCAGCCAAGATTTCGGCGGGGGAGACTATGGCTACACCTTC	CASSQDFGGGDYGYTF
-	few	TRBV5-1	TRBJ2-7	TGCGCCAGCAGCTTGGTGCAGGGGGGAATGGGCGAGCAGTACTTC	CASSLVQGGMGEQYF
-	-	TRBV29-1	TRBJ1-2	TGCAGCGTTGATGCGGGGATAGGAGGCTACACCTTC	CSVDAGIGGYTF
TRBD2	-	TRBV6-5	TRBJ2-2	TGTGCCAGCAGAGGGACTAGCGGGGGGACCGGGGAGCTGTTTTTT	CASRGTSGGTGELFF
TRBD1	-	TRBV7-2	TRBJ2-2	TGTGCCAGCAGCCGGGACAGACAGCGCACCGGGGAGCTGTTTTTT	CASSRDRQRTGELFF
-	-	TRBV6-5	TRBJ2-7	TGTGCCAGCAGTTACTCTGGGGGCTCGTTCTCCTACGAGCAGTACTTC	CASSYSGGSFSYEQYF
-	once	TRBV16	TRBJ1-4	TGTGCCAGCAGCCAATCTCCGGGGGGGGAGGAAAAACTGTTTTTT	CASSQSPGGEEKLFF
-	-	TRBV6-1	TRBJ1-2	TGTGCCAGCAGTGAAGAAGGGGGTCTTGGCTACACCTTC	CASSEEGGLGYTF
TRBD1	-	TRBV19	TRBJ2-7	TGTGCCAGTAGTGACGACAGGGGGGCCGAGCAGTACTTC	CASSDDRGAEQYF
-	-	TRBV6-5	TRBJ2-7	TGTGCCAGCAGTTACCTGGACAGCCCTACCTACGAGCAGTACTTC	CASSYLDSPTYEQYF
TRBD1	-	TRBV19	TRBJ2-6	TGTGCCAGTAGGACAGGGGGCTCTGGGGCCAACGTCCTGACTTTC	CASRTGGSGANVLTF
TRBD1	-	TRBV28	TRBJ2-7	TGTGCCAGCAGTTTATTGGGACAGGAGCAGTACTTC	CASSLLGQEQYF
TRBD1	-	TRBV7-9	TRBJ2-1	TGTGCCAGCAGCTTATTGACAGGGCCGAGCCATGAGCAGTTCTTC	CASSLLTGPSHEQFF
TRBD2	-	TRBV6-1	TRBJ2-7	TGTGCCAGCAGGGGGACTAGCGGCACCTACGAGCAGTACTTC	CASRGTSGTYEQYF
TRBD1	-	TRBV6-5	TRBJ2-2	TGTGCCAGCAGTTACGGGACAGCGAACACCGGGGAGCTGTTTTTT	CASSYGTANTGELFF
TRBD1	-	TRBV18	TRBJ2-1	TGTGCCAGCTCACCAAGACAGGGCGGACAGGGCAATGAGCAGTTCTTC	CASSPRQGGQGNEQFF
-	-	TRBV2	TRBJ1-3	TGTGCCAGCAGTTATACTAGAAACTCTGGAAACACCATATATTTT	CASSYTRNSGNTIYF
TRBD1	-	TRBV27	TRBJ2-7	TGTGCCAGCAGCAGAAGGACAGGGGACTACCACGAGCAGTACTTC	CASSRRTGDYHEQYF
TRBD1	few	TRBV7-2	TRBJ2-5	TGTGCCAGCAGCTCCCAACAGGGGCAAGAGACCCAGTACTTC	CASSSQQGQETQYF
-	-	TRBV28	TRBJ2-7	TGTGCCAGCAACTCACAGGGTCCTATCTACGAGCAGTACTTC	CASNSQGPIYEQYF
TRBD1	-	TRBV25-1	TRBJ2-7	TGTGCCAGCAGTGACCCGGGGACAGGAGCCTACGAGCAGTACTTC	CASSDPGTGAYEQYF
TRBD2	-	TRBV7-3	TRBJ2-7	TGTGCCAGCCTGACAATTCCCGGGACTAGCGGCTACGAGCAGTACTTC	CASLTIPGTSGYEQYF
-	-	TRBV5-1	TRBJ2-1	TGCGCCAGCAGCTTAGGAGGAGAGTACAATGAGCAGTTCTTC	CASSLGGEYNEQFF
TRBD1	once	TRBV4-1	TRBJ1-6	TGCGCCAGCAGCCAAGGAAGGGGGCCGGATTCACCCCTCCACTTT	CASSQGRGPDSPLHF
-	once	TRBV9	TRBJ1-5	TGTGCCAGCAGCCCTTCCCAATCCAGGGAATACAATCAGCCCCAGCATTTT	CASSPSQSREYNQPQHF
-	once	TRBV29-1	TRBJ1-2	TGCAGCGTTGAAGAAGGGGCCTATGGCTACACCTTC	CSVEEGAYGYTF
-	-	TRBV28	TRBJ1-5	TGTGCCAGCATCAGGGATGGCAATCAGCCCCAGCATTTT	CASIRDGNQPQHF
TRBD1	-	TRBV30	TRBJ1-6	TGTGCCTGGAGCCCGGGACAGGGGGTTTCACCCCTCCACTTT	CAWSPGQGVSPLHF
-	-	TRBV6-5	TRBJ2-5	TGTGCCAGCAGTTACGTGGCCCCCTCGTTTGGGACCCAGTACTTC	CASSYVAPSFGTQYF
-	-	TRBV6-5	TRBJ1-4	TGTGCCAGCAGCATGGGGAGCAGGACTAATGAAAAACTGTTTTTT	CASSMGSRTNEKLFF
TRBD2	-	TRBV18	TRBJ2-7	TGTGCCAGCTCACCGGGACTAGCGGGAGGTGTATACGAGCAGTACTTC	CASSPGLAGGVYEQYF